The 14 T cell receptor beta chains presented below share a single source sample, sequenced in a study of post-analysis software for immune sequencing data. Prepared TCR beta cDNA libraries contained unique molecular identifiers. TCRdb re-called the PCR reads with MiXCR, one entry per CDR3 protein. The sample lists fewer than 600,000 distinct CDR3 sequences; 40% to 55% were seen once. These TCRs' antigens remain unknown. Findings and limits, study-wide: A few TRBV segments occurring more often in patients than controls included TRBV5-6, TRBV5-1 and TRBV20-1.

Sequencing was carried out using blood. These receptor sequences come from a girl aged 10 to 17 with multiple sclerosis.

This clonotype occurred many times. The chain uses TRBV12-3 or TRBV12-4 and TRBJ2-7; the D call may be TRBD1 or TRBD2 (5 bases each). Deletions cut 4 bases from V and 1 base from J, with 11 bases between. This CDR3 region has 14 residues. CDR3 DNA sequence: TGTGCCAGCAGTTCCGGGACGGATTCCTACGAGCAGTACTTC. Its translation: CASSSGTDSYEQYF.

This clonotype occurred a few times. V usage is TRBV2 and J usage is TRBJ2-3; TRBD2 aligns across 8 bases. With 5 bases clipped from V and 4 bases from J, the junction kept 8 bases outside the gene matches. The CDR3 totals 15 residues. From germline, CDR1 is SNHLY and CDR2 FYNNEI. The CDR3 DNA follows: TGTGCCAGCAGTTTCGAGCGGGAGTCGGCAGATACGCAGTATTTT. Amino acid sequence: CASSFERESADTQYF.

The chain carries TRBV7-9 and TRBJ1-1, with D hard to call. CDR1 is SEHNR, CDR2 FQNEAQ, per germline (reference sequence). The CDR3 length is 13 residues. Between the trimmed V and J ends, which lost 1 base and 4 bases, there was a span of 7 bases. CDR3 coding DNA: TGTGCCAGCAGCTTAGATCGGAGCACTGAAGCTTTCTTT. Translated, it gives CASSLDRSTEAFF.

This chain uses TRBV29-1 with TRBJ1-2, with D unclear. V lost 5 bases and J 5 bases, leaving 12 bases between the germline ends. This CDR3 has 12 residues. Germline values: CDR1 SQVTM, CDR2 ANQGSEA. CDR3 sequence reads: CSVPGSSYGYTF. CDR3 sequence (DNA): TGCAGCGTTCCGGGATCCTCATATGGCTACACCTTC.

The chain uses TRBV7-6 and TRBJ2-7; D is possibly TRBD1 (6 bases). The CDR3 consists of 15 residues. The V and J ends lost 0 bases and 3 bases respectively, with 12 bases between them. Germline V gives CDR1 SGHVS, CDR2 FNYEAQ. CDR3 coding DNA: TGTGCCAGCAGCTTAGCTTTGGACAGTTTCTACGAGCAGTACTTC. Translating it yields CASSLALDSFYEQYF. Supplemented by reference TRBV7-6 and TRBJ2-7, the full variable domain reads GAGVSQSPRYKVTKRGQDVALRCDPISGHVSLYWYRQALGQGPEFLTYFNYEAQQDKSGLPNDRFSAERPEGSISTLTIQRTEQRDSAMYRCASSLALDSFYEQYFGPGTRLTVT.

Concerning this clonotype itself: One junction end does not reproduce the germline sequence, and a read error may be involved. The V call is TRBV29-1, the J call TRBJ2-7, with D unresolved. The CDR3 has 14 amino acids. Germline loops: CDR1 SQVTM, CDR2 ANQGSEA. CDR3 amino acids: CSVEDRGQSYVQYF. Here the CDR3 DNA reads TGCAGCGTTGAAGATCGCGGCCAGTCCTACGTGCAGTACTTC.

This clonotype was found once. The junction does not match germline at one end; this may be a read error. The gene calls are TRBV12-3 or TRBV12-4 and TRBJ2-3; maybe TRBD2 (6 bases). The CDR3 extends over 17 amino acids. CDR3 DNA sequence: TGTGCCAGCAGTTTAGCGCAGGCTAGCGAGAATGAAGATGCGCAGTATTTT. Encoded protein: CASSLAQASENEDAQYF.

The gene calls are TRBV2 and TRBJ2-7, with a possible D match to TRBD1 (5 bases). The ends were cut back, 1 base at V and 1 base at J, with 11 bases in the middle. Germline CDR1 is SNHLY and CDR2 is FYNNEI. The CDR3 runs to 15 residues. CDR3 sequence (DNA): TGTGCCAGCAGTGAAGGGGGCGCCAGATCCTACGAGCAGTACTTC. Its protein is CASSEGGARSYEQYF.

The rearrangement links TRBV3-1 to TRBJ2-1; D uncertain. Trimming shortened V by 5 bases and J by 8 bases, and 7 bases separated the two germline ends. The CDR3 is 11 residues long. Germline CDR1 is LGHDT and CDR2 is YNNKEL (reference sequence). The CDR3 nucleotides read TGTGCCAGCAGCACGCGGCATGAGCAGTTCTTC. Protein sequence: CASSTRHEQFF.

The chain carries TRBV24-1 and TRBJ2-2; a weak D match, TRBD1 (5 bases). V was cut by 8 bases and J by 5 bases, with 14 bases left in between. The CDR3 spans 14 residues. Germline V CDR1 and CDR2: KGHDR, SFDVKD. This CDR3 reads CATMVTGDTGELFF. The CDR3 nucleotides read TGTGCCACCATGGTTACAGGCGATACCGGGGAGCTGTTTTTT.

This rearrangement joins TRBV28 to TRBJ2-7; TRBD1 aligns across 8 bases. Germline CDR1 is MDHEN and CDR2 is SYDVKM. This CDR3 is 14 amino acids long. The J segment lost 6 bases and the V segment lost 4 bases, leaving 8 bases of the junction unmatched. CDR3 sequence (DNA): TGTGCCAGCAGTTCCCGGACAGGGTCGAGCGAGCAGTACTTC. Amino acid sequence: CASSSRTGSSEQYF.

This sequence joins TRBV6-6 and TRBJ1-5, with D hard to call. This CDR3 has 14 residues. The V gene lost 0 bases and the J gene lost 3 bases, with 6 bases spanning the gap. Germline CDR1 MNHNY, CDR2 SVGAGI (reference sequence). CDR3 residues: CASSYSTFNQPQHF. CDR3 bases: TGTGCCAGCAGTTACTCGACGTTCAATCAGCCCCAGCATTTT.

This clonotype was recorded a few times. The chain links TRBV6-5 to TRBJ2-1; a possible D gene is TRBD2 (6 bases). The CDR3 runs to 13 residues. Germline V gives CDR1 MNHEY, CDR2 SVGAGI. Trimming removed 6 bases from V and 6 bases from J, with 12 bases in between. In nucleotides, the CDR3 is TGTGCCAGCAGCCCCGGACTACCCAATGAGCAGTTCTTC. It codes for CASSPGLPNEQFF.

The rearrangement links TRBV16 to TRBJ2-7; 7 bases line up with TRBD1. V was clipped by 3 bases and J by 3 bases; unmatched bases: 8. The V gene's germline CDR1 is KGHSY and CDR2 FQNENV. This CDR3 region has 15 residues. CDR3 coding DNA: TGTGCCAGCAGCCACACCGGGACAGTTGGCTACGAGCAGTACTTC. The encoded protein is CASSHTGTVGYEQYF.